These T cell receptor beta chains were read from a single sample in a study of response to subunit inactivated influenza vaccine. TCRdb reanalysed the RT-PCR reads using MiXCR and keeps one entry per CDR3 protein. Among 150,000 to 200,000 distinct CDR3 sequences, around 11% were seen once, and the ten largest hold roughly 36%. The sample was CD8+ T cells sorted from PBMCs, taken roughly 24 months after vaccination. All receptors come from a man between 50 and 69 years old who received an inactivated influenza vaccine. Each CDR3 is given with its conserved first and last residue. The order of the fields is J gene, clone size, V gene, D gene, CDR3 DNA, CDR3 protein. The D gene is left open where the match is weak. Clone sizes are given selectively: once, few, many, or a class where the clone is expanded.

J: TRBJ2-2
size: few
V: TRBV6-5
D: .
DNA: TGTGCCAGCAGTTACTCGGCGGGACCCACCGGGGAGCTGTTTTTT
CDR3: CASSYSAGPTGELFF

J: TRBJ2-1
size: few
V: TRBV29-1
D: .
DNA: TGCAGCGTCGATCTAGGGTATGAGCAGTTCTTC
CDR3: CSVDLGYEQFF

J: TRBJ1-3
size: .
V: TRBV12-3/TRBV12-4
D: .
DNA: TGTGCCAGCAGTTACGAGGGGGTGCTTCGAAACACCATATATTTT
CDR3: CASSYEGVLRNTIYF

J: TRBJ2-1
size: .
V: TRBV27
D: TRBD1
DNA: TGTGCCAGCAGTTTATGGAGGACAGGGGGCTTTAATGAGCAGTTCTTC
CDR3: CASSLWRTGGFNEQFF

J: TRBJ2-1
size: few
V: TRBV27
D: TRBD2
DNA: TGTGCCAGCGGGACTAGCGGGAGGAGGTCCTACAATGAGCAGTTCTTC
CDR3: CASGTSGRRSYNEQFF

J: TRBJ1-1
size: few
V: TRBV20-1
D: .
DNA: TGCAGTGCTAGTGCAGGCCTGAACACTGAAGCTTTCTTT
CDR3: CSASAGLNTEAFF

J: TRBJ2-7
size: .
V: TRBV6-1
D: .
DNA: TGTGCCAGCAGCCCTAGGACGCTAGGCTACGAGCAGTACTTC
CDR3: CASSPRTLGYEQYF

J: TRBJ1-5
size: .
V: TRBV12-3/TRBV12-4
D: TRBD1
DNA: TGTGCCAGCAGTCTGGACAGGGTGGATCAGCCCCAGCATTTT
CDR3: CASSLDRVDQPQHF

J: TRBJ1-2
size: few
V: TRBV20-1
D: .
DNA: TGCAGTGCTAGAGTTTTTTGGGCCGAGTATGGCTACACCTTC
CDR3: CSARVFWAEYGYTF

J: TRBJ2-2
size: many
V: TRBV10-3
D: TRBD2
DNA: TGTGCCATCAGTGAGTCTCTAGCGGGAGAGAACACCGGGGAGCTGTTTTTT
CDR3: CAISESLAGENTGELFF

J: TRBJ2-7
size: .
V: TRBV6-2/TRBV6-3
D: .
DNA: TGTGCCAGCAGTTATTACACCTCCTCCTACGAGCAGTACTTC
CDR3: CASSYYTSSYEQYF

J: TRBJ1-2
size: few
V: TRBV7-9
D: .
DNA: TGTGCCAGCAGCTTCCCCGAGGGACCCAACTATGGCTACACCTTC
CDR3: CASSFPEGPNYGYTF

J: TRBJ1-2
size: .
V: TRBV30
D: .
DNA: TGTGCCTGGAGTGTGACGGGTTACTATGGCTACACCTTC
CDR3: CAWSVTGYYGYTF

J: TRBJ2-1
size: few
V: TRBV27
D: TRBD2
DNA: TGTGCCACCTTATTAGCGGGAGGAAAGGGAAATGAGCAGTTCTTC
CDR3: CATLLAGGKGNEQFF

J: TRBJ2-7
size: .
V: TRBV10-2
D: .
DNA: TGCGCCAGCAGTGAGTTCAGGGTAGGAAACGAGCAGTACTTC
CDR3: CASSEFRVGNEQYF

J: TRBJ2-3
size: .
V: TRBV12-3/TRBV12-4
D: .
DNA: TGTGCCAGCAGTTTGTTTTCTAGCACAGATACGCAGTATTTT
CDR3: CASSLFSSTDTQYF